This T cell receptor (beta chain) comes out of a study of shared clonotypes between healthy human individuals. Germline V gene lookup returns CDR1 LGHNA and CDR2 YNFKEQ. The CDR3 runs 17 residues. V trimming: 2 bases; J trimming: 6 bases; junction bases outside the gene matches: 14. Sequenced by immunoSEQ multiplex PCR; TCRdb stores in-frame clones only, minus some. The data show about 2.3 million clones, with 92% seen just once and more than 0.35% held by the top ten. The sequencing input was naive CD4+ T cells from PBMCs. The subset: CD45RA+ positively selected. This clonotype originated in a man between 18 and 29 years old in good health. Some clones in this sample may be carry-over from other donors' samples. This chain links TRBV4-2 with TRBJ1-2; 8 positions agree with TRBD1. CDR3 amino acids: CASSQNIAQGVLNGYTF. For the CDR3, the DNA is TGTGCCAGCAGCCAAAATATTGCACAGGGGGTTTTAAATGGCTACACCTTC.